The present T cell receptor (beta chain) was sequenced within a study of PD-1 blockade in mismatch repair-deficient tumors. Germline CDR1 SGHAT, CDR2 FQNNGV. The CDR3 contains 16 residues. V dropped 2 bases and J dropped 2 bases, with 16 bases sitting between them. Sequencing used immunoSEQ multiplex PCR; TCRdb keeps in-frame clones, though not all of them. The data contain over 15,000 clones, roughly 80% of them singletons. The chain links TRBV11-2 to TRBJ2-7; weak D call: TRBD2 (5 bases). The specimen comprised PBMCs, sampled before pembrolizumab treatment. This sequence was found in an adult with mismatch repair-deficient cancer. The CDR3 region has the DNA TGTGCCAGCAGCTTATACCCAGAGCGGATCACCTACGAGCAGTACTTC. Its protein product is CASSLYPERITYEQYF.